These 24 T cell receptor beta chains share one sample of origin, sequenced in a study of cytomegalovirus exposure and HLA in healthy donors (TCRdb year 2017). The method was the immunoSEQ multiplex PCR assay. The multiplex PCR relied on a mix of 60 forward primers for TCR Vbeta segments and 13 reverse primers for TCR Jbeta segments. TCRdb's version of the immuneACCESS table is confined to in-frame rearrangements and falls short of the full clone set. An unresolved V gene accounts for under half of the shortfall where checked; the remainder is of unknown origin. The sample yields under 150,000 clones; 60% to 85% were counted once. In total, the top ten clones hold roughly 3.1% of the sample. The sample taken for sequencing was PBMCs. The receptors derive from a man aged 30 to 45 in good health and CMV-seronegative.

The chain has TRBV6-5 and TRBJ2-7; the D gene is possibly TRBD1 (5 bases). The V end was cut by 4 bases, the J end by 5 bases, with 18 bases between. The CDR3 sequence is 15 residues long. The germline CDR1 and CDR2 sequences are MNHEY and SVGAGI. The CDR3 loop reads CASSFSSAGPHEQYF. The CDR3 DNA is TGTGCCAGCAGTTTCTCGTCGGCAGGGCCCCACGAGCAGTACTTC.

The chain couples TRBV19 to TRBJ1-4; tentatively, D is TRBD1 (5 bases). CDR1 and CDR2 from the germline V gene are LNHDA and SQIVND (reference sequence). The CDR3 length is 14 residues. Trimming pared 3 bases from V and 4 bases from J, leaving 9 bases between. The CDR3 DNA follows: TGTGCCAGTAGTATCTGGGGCTATAATGAAAAACTGTTTTTT. Its protein product is CASSIWGYNEKLFF.

This clone was seen only once. The chain combines TRBV5-4 with TRBJ1-6, with 7 bases matching TRBD1. The V gene's germline CDR1 is SGHNT and CDR2 YYREEE (reference sequence). The CDR3 is 14 residues long. J lost 6 bases, V lost 0 bases, and 0 bases had no gene match. This CDR3 is CASSLDRGNSPLHF. The CDR3, as DNA: TGTGCCAGCAGCTTGGACAGGGGTAATTCACCCCTCCACTTT.

The V call is TRBV19, the J call TRBJ1-1; D gene ambiguous. Looked up from germline, CDR1 is LNHDA and CDR2 is SQIVND (reference sequence). CDR3 length equals 15 residues. Trimming stripped 2 bases from V and 3 bases from J, with 13 bases between. CDR3 sequence: CASSISGSGDTEAFF. The DNA for the CDR3 is TGTGCCAGTAGTATAAGCGGCAGCGGAGACACTGAAGCTTTCTTT.

The chain joins TRBV4-1 to TRBJ2-2, with 14 positions matching TRBD2. Germline V lookup: CDR1 MGHRA, CDR2 YSYEKL. Trimming took 1 base from V and 3 from J; bases not matched to a gene: 13. This CDR3 region has 21 residues. CDR3 in DNA: TGCGCCAGCAGCCAAGGCGGGTCTCGACTAGCGGGAGGGCGGCACACCGGGGAGCTGTTTTTT. Residues: CASSQGGSRLAGGRHTGELFF.

The rearrangement uses TRBV27 and TRBJ1-4; D is perhaps TRBD1 (5 bases). This CDR3 spans 14 amino acids. Looked up from germline, CDR1 is MNHEY and CDR2 is SMNVEV (reference sequence). Trimming stripped 8 bases from V and 8 bases from J, with 18 bases between. The CDR3 protein is CASQTLRGREKLFF. Here the CDR3 DNA reads TGTGCCAGCCAGACACTAAGGGGAAGAGAAAAACTGTTTTTT.

The chain combines TRBV5-5 with TRBJ2-3; the match to TRBD2 covers 13 bases. Trimming at V came to 3 bases and at J to 0 bases, leaving 4 bases not matched to a gene. The V gene's germline CDR1 is SGHKS and CDR2 YYEKEE (reference sequence). This CDR3 has 17 amino acids. The CDR3, as DNA: TGTGCCAGCAGCTCGACTAGCGGGGGGCGTAGCACAGATACGCAGTATTTT. It translates to CASSSTSGGRSTDTQYF. The complete variable domain, with remaining parts taken from reference TRBV5-5 and TRBJ2-3, reads DAGVTQSPTHLIKTRGQQVTLRCSPISGHKSVSWYQQVLGQGPQFIFQYYEKEERGRGNFPDRFSARQFPNYSSELNVNALLLGDSALYLCASSSTSGGRSTDTQYFGPGTRLTVL.

This sequence joins TRBV28 and TRBJ1-5, with D possibly TRBD1 on 6 matching bases. Germline lookup yields CDR1 MDHEN and CDR2 SYDVKM. This CDR3 contains 15 residues. V lost 6 bases and J lost 0, with 12 bases in between. The CDR3 is CASSQQGDSNQPQHF. The CDR3 DNA follows: TGTGCCAGCAGCCAACAGGGAGATAGCAATCAGCCCCAGCATTTT.

The chain joins TRBV27 to TRBJ1-2; 8 bases map to TRBD1. The CDR3 has 15 amino acids. Germline lookup yields CDR1 MNHEY and CDR2 SMNVEV (reference sequence). V gave up 3 bases and J gave up 3 bases; unmatched junction bases: 6. CDR3 sequence (DNA): TGTGCCAGCAGTTTGACAGGGGTGCGCCACTATGGCTACACCTTC. It specifies CASSLTGVRHYGYTF.

This clone was counted a single time. The V and J genes are TRBV6-1 and TRBJ1-2, with 7 bases matching TRBD1. V shed 4 bases, J shed 8 bases, and the junction held 7 bases outside the gene matches. The CDR3 length is 13 residues. The germline V gene encodes CDR1 MNHNS and CDR2 SASEGT. The CDR3 spells CASSVKGAQGYTF. The CDR3 nucleotides are TGTGCCAGCAGTGTTAAGGGGGCGCAAGGCTACACCTTC.

This clone was seen once. The chain combines TRBV5-4 with TRBJ2-4, with D perhaps matching TRBD2 (6 bases). The V end lost 6 bases, the J end lost 3 bases, and 16 bases lay between the germline ends. The CDR3 sequence is 15 residues long. The germline gives CDR1 SGHNT, CDR2 YYREEE (reference sequence). The CDR3 protein is CASTPGGAGKNIQYF. The DNA of the CDR3 is TGTGCCAGCACCCCGGGCGGGGCGGGCAAAAACATTCAGTACTTC.

The table lists this clone with a count of one. The rearrangement joins TRBV10-3 to TRBJ1-2; TRBD1 matches 8 bases. The CDR3 sequence is 15 residues long. Trimming at V came to 2 bases and at J to 2 bases, leaving 4 bases not matched to a gene. The germline V gene encodes CDR1 ENHRY and CDR2 SYGVKD. The CDR3 bases are TGTGCCATCAGTGAGGAGACAGGGGCCAACTATGGCTACACCTTC. Translation gives CAISEETGANYGYTF.

V and J are TRBV18 and TRBJ2-2, with D perhaps TRBD2 (6 bases). Trimming removed 2 bases at V and 6 bases at J, with 7 bases between. Germline loops: CDR1 KGHSH, CDR2 LQKENI. The CDR3 sequence is 13 residues long. The CDR3 nucleotides read TGTGCCAGCTCACCAGCGGGGTCCGGGGAGCTGTTTTTT. Translation: CASSPAGSGELFF.

This chain connects TRBV18 to TRBJ2-7; D uncertain. This CDR3 contains 12 residues. Between the trimmed V and J ends, which lost 2 bases and 6 bases, there was a span of 8 bases. Germline-derived CDR1 and CDR2 are KGHSH and LQKENI. In DNA form, the CDR3 reads TGTGCCAGCTCACCAGAGGAAAGCGAGCAGTACTTC. It specifies CASSPEESEQYF.

The rearrangement links TRBV6-1 to TRBJ2-7; D is possibly TRBD2 (6 bases). V was trimmed by 4 bases and J by 0 bases, leaving 16 bases between them. The CDR3 is 16 residues long. Germline V CDR1 and CDR2: MNHNS, SASEGT. CDR3 in amino acids: CASSGFGTSSSYEQYF. The CDR3 DNA is TGTGCCAGCAGTGGATTTGGGACTTCGAGCTCCTACGAGCAGTACTTC.

V is TRBV15 and J is TRBJ2-5; possibly TRBD2 for D (5 bases). The germline gives CDR1 LNHNV, CDR2 YYDKDF (reference sequence). The CDR3 sequence is 13 residues long. V dropped 3 bases and J dropped 4 bases, with 9 bases sitting between them. The CDR3: CATSRSLGETQYF. CDR3 DNA sequence: TGTGCCACCAGCAGGTCACTAGGAGAGACCCAGTACTTC.

A word on this clone: An end of the junction differs from the germline gene, which may be a read error. V is TRBV6-6 and J is TRBJ1-2; TRBD1 agrees at 11 bases. Germline V lookup: CDR1 MNHNY, CDR2 SVGAGI (reference sequence). The CDR3 totals 15 residues. CDR3 protein: CASRRRTGGNYGYTF. CDR3 nucleotide sequence: TGTGCCAGCAGAAGACGGACAGGGGGCAATTATGGCTATACCTTC.

The rearrangement uses TRBV4-1 and TRBJ2-7; a weak D match, TRBD2 (6 bases). With 6 bases removed from V and 2 bases from J, the gap between germline ends came to 14 bases. This CDR3 is built from 14 residues. Looked up from germline, CDR1 is MGHRA and CDR2 is YSYEKL. The CDR3 here is CASRPRDSAYEQYF. In DNA, the CDR3 is TGCGCCAGCAGGCCTCGGGACTCCGCCTACGAGCAGTACTTC.

The chain carries TRBV5-1 and TRBJ1-2; TRBD1 might be the D (5 bases). Per the germline V gene, CDR1 is SGHRS and CDR2 is YFSETQ. The CDR3 is 14 amino acids. V lost 0 bases and J 2 bases, leaving 8 bases between the germline ends. DNA of the CDR3: TGCGCCAGCAGCTTGGTCTCAGGGAACTATGGCTACACCTTC. This encodes CASSLVSGNYGYTF. Supplemented by reference TRBV5-1 and TRBJ1-2, the full variable domain reads KAGVTQTPRYLIKTRGQQVTLSCSPISGHRSVSWYQQTPGQGLQFLFEYFSETQRNKGNFPGRFSGRQFSNSRSEMNVSTLELGDSALYLCASSLVSGNYGYTFGSGTRLTVV.

V usage is TRBV30 and J usage is TRBJ2-3; 13 bases map to TRBD2. This CDR3 contains 16 residues. From germline, CDR1 is GTSNPN and CDR2 SVGIG (reference sequence). Germline trimming cut 3 bases from V and 2 bases from J; bases unmatched to any gene: 5. CDR3 residues: CAWSPTSGRVTDTQYF. The CDR3, as DNA: TGTGCCTGGAGCCCTACTAGCGGGAGGGTCACAGATACGCAGTATTTT. Complete variable domain (other parts from reference TRBV30 and TRBJ2-3): SQTIHQWPATLVQPVGSPLSLECTVEGTSNPNLYWYRQAAGRGLQLLFYSVGIGQISSEVPQNLSASRPQDRQFILSSKKLLLSDSGFYLCAWSPTSGRVTDTQYFGPGTRLTVL.

The rearrangement links TRBV29-1 to TRBJ2-3, with D tentatively TRBD1 (6 bases). Germline values: CDR1 SQVTM, CDR2 ANQGSEA. CDR3 length: 13 amino acids. V lost 5 bases and J lost 3, with 12 bases in between. CDR3 bases: TGCAGCGTTCTCAGCGACAGGACAGATACGCAGTATTTT. Its protein product is CSVLSDRTDTQYF.

CDR3: CASRHEGTGWAGELFF. The CDR3 DNA reads as TGTGCCAGCAGACACGAAGGGACAGGGTGGGCCGGGGAGCTGTTTTTT. The chain carries TRBV25-1 and TRBJ2-2; 9 nucleotides align to TRBD1. Germline CDR1 MGHDK, CDR2 SYGVNS. J was trimmed by 6 bases and V by 6 bases; bases with no gene match: 11. The CDR3 runs to 16 residues.

The chain joins TRBV7-2 to TRBJ2-7; the match to TRBD1 covers 8 bases. The CDR3 totals 15 residues. Germline V CDR1 and CDR2: SGHTA, FQGNSA. V was pared by 2 bases and J by 2 bases, with 5 bases of the junction left unmatched. This CDR3 reads CASSLLGQGPYEQYF. The CDR3 DNA reads as TGTGCCAGCAGCTTACTCGGACAGGGACCCTACGAGCAGTACTTC. The variable domain in full, with the rest retrieved from reference TRBV7-2 and TRBJ2-7, is GAGVSQSPSNKVTEKGKDVELRCDPISGHTALYWYRQSLGQGLEFLIYFQGNSAPDKSGLPSDRFSAERTGGSVSTLTIQRTQQEDSAVYLCASSLLGQGPYEQYFGPGTRLTVT.

V is TRBV5-4 and J is TRBJ2-1; possible D gene TRBD1, 5 bases. Germline CDR1 SGHNT, CDR2 YYREEE (reference sequence). The ends were cut back, 4 bases at V and 3 bases at J, with 14 bases in the middle. There are 15 residues in the CDR3. Here the CDR3 DNA reads TGTGCCAGCAGCAACATAGGGGTCCGCTACAATGAGCAGTTCTTC. This translates into CASSNIGVRYNEQFF.